Reported below is one T cell receptor (beta chain). With 0 bases removed from V and 3 bases from J, the gap between germline ends came to 9 bases. Germline CDR1 SGDLS, CDR2 YYNGEE. CDR3 length equals 15 residues. This record comes from a study of T cell changes during pregnancy in multiple sclerosis. Produced via immunoSEQ multiplex PCR; TCRdb's table is partial and in-frame only. The table lists approximately 39,000 clones, 80% to 95% of them singletons. The chain links TRBV9 to TRBJ2-2, with D unclear. The sequencing sample was made of PBMCs (not recorded whether the cells were cultured). This sequence was found in a female donor with multiple sclerosis, enrolled in a pregnancy study. The chain's CDR3 is CASSVATGYTGELFF. For the CDR3, the DNA is TGTGCCAGCAGCGTAGCCACCGGATACACCGGGGAGCTGTTTTTT. Drawing the rest from reference TRBV9 and TRBJ2-2, the complete variable domain is DSGVTQTPKHLITATGQRVTLRCSPRSGDLSVYWYQQSLDQGLQFLIQYYNGEERAKGNILERFSAQQFPDLHSELNLSSLELGDSALYFCASSVATGYTGELFFGEGSRLTVL.